One sample yielded the 17 T cell receptor beta chains listed below, sequenced in a study of T cell changes during pregnancy in multiple sclerosis (dated by TCRdb to about 2019). Libraries were prepared through the immunoSEQ multiplex PCR assay. What TCRdb holds here is the immuneACCESS table cut down to in-frame rearrangements. Part of the clones is not present; checked against another copy, under half of the missing clones reflect an unresolved V gene, and the others are unexplained. This sample comprises around 36,000 clones, more than 90% of them detected only once. The ten top clones hold around 1.2% of the sample. Sequenced here: peripheral blood, sampled before pregnancy. The receptors were sampled from a female donor with multiple sclerosis, enrolled in a pregnancy study.

This clone was picked up one time. In nucleotides, the CDR3 is TGTGCCAGGCAACCCGGGCCTCAGGGAAGGGGCAATCAGCCCCAGCATTTT. This translates into CARQPGPQGRGNQPQHF. The gene calls are TRBV5-6 and TRBJ1-5, with D possibly TRBD1 on 5 matching bases. This CDR3 region has 17 residues. The germline V gene has CDR1 SGHDT and CDR2 YYEEEE. Trimming took off 8 bases at V and 2 bases at J, with 23 bases between the two ends.

This rearrangement joins TRBV6-5 to TRBJ1-5, with a possible D match to TRBD1 (5 bases). V lost 5 bases and J lost 9, with 17 bases in between. The CDR3 covers 14 residues. Germline lookup yields CDR1 MNHEY and CDR2 SVGAGI. The CDR3 sequence: CASSLGHSFRPQHF. Here the CDR3 DNA reads TGTGCCAGCAGTCTCGGACATAGCTTTCGGCCCCAGCATTTT.

The chain uses TRBV5-1 and TRBJ2-1, with D tentatively TRBD1 (6 bases). The CDR3 length is 15 residues. Trimming left V 4 bases short and J 6 bases short, with 17 bases between. From germline, CDR1 is SGHRS and CDR2 YFSETQ. In DNA, the CDR3 is TGCGCCAGCAGCAAATACCAGGGGTCGGCCAATGAGCAGTTCTTC. It translates to CASSKYQGSANEQFF.

The V gene is TRBV2, the J gene TRBJ2-3; 7 bases agree with TRBD2. After removal of 6 bases from V and 0 bases from J, the junction contained 6 bases not matched to a gene. The CDR3 has 15 residues. Looked up from germline, CDR1 is SNHLY and CDR2 is FYNNEI. The CDR3 spells CASRSGTTSTDTQYF. In DNA form, the CDR3 reads TGTGCCAGCAGGTCCGGGACTACTAGCACAGATACGCAGTATTTT. The whole variable domain, remainder taken from reference TRBV2 and TRBJ2-3, is EPEVTQTPSHQVTQMGQEVILRCVPISNHLYFYWYRQILGQKVEFLVSFYNNEISEKSEIFDDQFSVERPDGSNFTLKIRSTKLEDSAMYFCASRSGTTSTDTQYFGPGTRLTVL.

V and J are TRBV18 and TRBJ1-1, with D unresolved. CDR1 KGHSH and CDR2 LQKENI come from the germline V gene. The CDR3 has 11 amino acids. V lost 3 bases and J 5 bases, leaving 4 bases between the germline ends. CDR3 in amino acids: CASSPETEAFF. CDR3 DNA sequence: TGTGCCAGCTCACCCGAGACTGAAGCTTTCTTT.

The V and J genes are TRBV4-1 and TRBJ2-7; TRBD2 matches at 8 bases. CDR1 MGHRA and CDR2 YSYEKL come from the germline V gene. This CDR3 spans 14 amino acids. The V and J ends lost 4 bases and 3 bases, in that order; junction bases with no gene match: 5. The CDR3 region is CASSRSSGYYEQYF. DNA for the CDR3: TGCGCCAGCAGCCGGTCTAGCGGGTACTACGAGCAGTACTTC.

The genes are TRBV18 and TRBJ1-2; D is perhaps TRBD1 (6 bases). V lost 5 bases and J 0 bases, leaving 10 bases between the germline ends. The V gene's germline CDR1 is KGHSH and CDR2 LQKENI. The CDR3 contains 14 residues. The CDR3 loop reads CASSAQGTNYGYTF. CDR3 coding DNA: TGTGCCAGCTCAGCTCAGGGGACTAACTATGGCTACACCTTC.

The count of this clone is one. V gene TRBV6-5 combines with J gene TRBJ1-1; maybe TRBD1 (6 bases). Germline V lookup: CDR1 MNHEY, CDR2 SVGAGI. V gave up 5 bases and J gave up 1 base, with 8 bases separating them. The CDR3 has 13 residues. The CDR3 nucleotides read TGTGCCAGCAGTAGGACAGAGAACACTGAAGCTTTCTTT. It yields the protein CASSRTENTEAFF.

The V call is TRBV5-1, the J call TRBJ2-7; 9 nucleotides agree with TRBD2. Looked up from germline, CDR1 is SGHRS and CDR2 is YFSETQ. The CDR3 has 19 amino acids. With V trimmed by 0 bases and J by 6 bases, 19 bases remained unmatched. The CDR3 DNA is TGCGCCAGCAGCTTGGTTGATCGTTCTATAGCGGGAGAATTGGGCGAGCAGTACTTC. Protein product: CASSLVDRSIAGELGEQYF.

To note about this clone: One end of the junction is discordant with germline, which a read error may explain. The chain links TRBV5-1 to TRBJ2-7; 10 bases fit TRBD1. The CDR3 totals 14 residues. Germline lookup yields CDR1 SGHRS and CDR2 YFSETQ. The CDR3 DNA reads as TGCGCCAGCACCTTGGGACAGGGGATGTACGAGCAGTACTTC. This gives the protein CASTLGQGMYEQYF.

Points on this clone: At one boundary the junction diverges from the germline segment, which might be a read error. Additional DNA sequences in this sample encode the identical CDR3. The rearrangement links TRBV2 to TRBJ2-7; 8 bases line up with TRBD2. CDR1 is SNHLY and CDR2 is FYNNEI in the germline V gene. CDR3 length: 15 residues. CDR3 amino acids: CASSELAGLSYEQYF. In DNA form, the CDR3 reads TGTGCCAGCAGTGAGCTAGCGGGCCTCTCCTATGAGCAGTACTTC.

The CDR3 nucleotides read TGCGCCAGCAGCTTGGGGGTCGACAGAATTAACTATGGCTACACCTTC. It encodes CASSLGVDRINYGYTF. This rearrangement joins TRBV5-1 to TRBJ1-2, with D possibly matching TRBD1 (5 bases). V was clipped by 0 bases and J by 1 base, with 13 bases between them. The germline V gene has CDR1 SGHRS and CDR2 YFSETQ. The length of the CDR3 is 16 residues.

The rearrangement joins TRBV5-4 to TRBJ2-1; 11 nucleotides match TRBD2. V was clipped by 3 bases and J by 13 bases; unmatched bases: 3. The germline V gene has CDR1 SGHNT and CDR2 YYREEE (reference sequence). The CDR3 sequence is 12 residues long. CDR3: CASSSGLAAQFF. DNA for the CDR3: TGTGCCAGCAGCTCGGGACTAGCGGCTCAGTTCTTC.

Here the CDR3 reads CASSDTSHNYGYTF. For the CDR3, the DNA is TGTGCCAGCAGCGATACCAGTCACAACTATGGCTACACCTTC. V is TRBV9 and J is TRBJ1-2, with D unclear. CDR3 length: 14 residues. The germline gives CDR1 SGDLS, CDR2 YYNGEE. V lost 3 bases and J lost 2, with 11 bases in between.

This clone was detected once. CDR3 nucleotide sequence: TGTGCCAGCAGTCGGGACACAACTAATGAAAAACTGTTTTTT. It specifies CASSRDTTNEKLFF. The rearrangement uses TRBV2 and TRBJ1-4, with D perhaps matching TRBD1 (6 bases). The CDR3 has 14 residues. Germline V CDR1 and CDR2: SNHLY, FYNNEI. Trimming left V 5 bases short and J 0 bases short, with 7 bases between.

V gene TRBV7-9 combines with J gene TRBJ1-4; unclear D gene. Trimming stripped 4 bases from V and 5 bases from J, with 14 bases between. The CDR3 is made up of 15 amino acids. Germline V gene data show CDR1 as SEHNR and CDR2 as FQNEAQ (reference sequence). CDR3 bases: TGTGCCAGCAGCTCACCGGGAACCCTCAATGAAAAACTGTTTTTT. Its translation: CASSSPGTLNEKLFF.

This chain uses TRBV7-9 with TRBJ1-4; possibly TRBD1 for D (6 bases). Germline lookup yields CDR1 SEHNR and CDR2 FQNEAQ (reference sequence). The V gene lost 2 bases and the J gene lost 0 bases, with 7 bases spanning the gap. There are 15 residues in the CDR3. The CDR3 nucleotides read TGTGCCAGCAGCTTACCAGGGGCAACTAATGAAAAACTGTTTTTT. Translated, it gives CASSLPGATNEKLFF. Full variable domain (outside the CDR3, taken from reference TRBV7-9 and TRBJ1-4): DTGVSQNPRHKITKRGQNVTFRCDPISEHNRLYWYRQTLGQGPEFLTYFQNEAQLEKSRLLSDRFSAERPKGSFSTLEIQRTEQGDSAMYLCASSLPGATNEKLFFGSGTQLSVL.